This T cell receptor beta chain was recovered during a study of T-cell reconstitution after alpha-beta-depleted transplantation in children. Study-wide findings and caveats: Where alpha-beta T cells came from about two months after transplant was reportedly several hundred expanded graft clones. Some patients' high day-60 TCRbeta diversity was attributed to recipient cells surviving conditioning. Among T cells one year after transplant, newly produced cells accounted for most counts and diversity.

Trimming removed 3 bases at V and 4 bases at J, with 12 bases between. Per germline, CDR1 MDHEN and CDR2 SYDVKM. The CDR3 loop spans 14 amino acids. This clonotype was seen only a few times. Its cognate antigen is unknown. Unique molecular identifiers were incorporated during preparation of the TCRbeta library. MiXCR, run by TCRdb on the PCR reads, gives a single entry per CDR3 protein. The data contain about 1,000,000 distinct CDR3 sequences, about 29% of them singletons. The source was PBMCs, mostly from graft donor cells, collected 360 days after TCRalphabeta/CD19-depleted stem cell transplant. The clonotype was recovered from a boy younger than two who had a stem cell transplant for SCID, so the T cells may come from the graft donor. V is TRBV28 and J is TRBJ1-2, with D uncertain. CDR3 loop: CASSFSRGRYGYTF. CDR3 bases: TGTGCCAGCAGTTTCAGTCGAGGCCGCTATGGCTACACCTTC.